Sequencing of this T cell receptor (beta chain) was carried out in a study of beta chain features in type 1 diabetes. Background on the study: Patients and healthy donors were similar in age, gender and cell yields. The samples had 107,917,701 sorted cells examined in all.

Study-level points and caveats: The study left unresolved whether HLA type influences TCRB rearrangement. For Type 1 diabetes patients, all four CD4+ subsets carried TCRB CDR3s that were moderately but significantly shorter.

The whole isolated RNA underwent reverse transcription, so sequencing captured expressed TCRB transcripts. Sequencing was performed with immunoSEQ multiplex PCR; in TCRdb, only in-frame clones are kept and a portion is missing. This table holds some 370,000 clones, around 10% found once. In this sample, this clone turned up a few times. Its matching antigen is unknown. Blood was drawn once from each donor into heparinised tubes. The draws averaged about 110 mL. Trimming cost V 7 bases and J 1 base, with 10 bases left between them. The CDR3 is made up of 13 amino acids. Germline assignment: CDR1 MNHNY and CDR2 SVGAGI (reference sequence).

Source material: central memory CD4+ T cells from blood. This TCR derives from a man aged 25 to 45 with type 1 diabetes. The chain has TRBV6-6 and TRBJ1-1; D possibly corresponds to TRBD1 (6 bases). The CDR3 coding sequence is TGTGCCAGCATGAGGGGGGAGAACACTGAAGCTTTCTTT. It codes for CASMRGENTEAFF.